Below are 21 T cell receptor beta chains sequenced from a single sample in a study of early T cells in non-severe SARS-CoV-2 infection. MiXCR, run by TCRdb on the 5' RACE reads, gives a single entry per CDR3 protein. Here the sample spans about 58,000 distinct CDR3 sequences, 12% being singletons. Material for sequencing was whole blood. The receptor set was obtained from an adult who was a healthcare worker with PCR-confirmed SARS-CoV-2 infection or an uninfected control (not recorded which).

This sequence joins TRBV28 and TRBJ2-1; D uncertain. Germline values: CDR1 MDHEN, CDR2 SYDVKM. V was trimmed by 2 bases and J by 6 bases, leaving 5 bases between them. CDR3 length: 12 amino acids. Here the CDR3 reads CASSLRRNEQFF. CDR3 sequence (DNA): TGTGCCAGCAGTTTACGCCGCAATGAGCAGTTCTTC.

This chain uses TRBV11-1 with TRBJ2-3; D not resolved. This CDR3 has 14 residues. The germline CDR1 and CDR2 sequences are SGHAT and FQDESV (reference sequence). Trimming left V 1 base short and J 4 bases short, with 9 bases between. The DNA of the CDR3 is TGTGCCAGCAGCTTAGATCGTGGTTCAGATACGCAGTATTTT. Translation gives CASSLDRGSDTQYF.

This clonotype was detected a few times. The chain carries TRBV2 and TRBJ2-3; 14 nucleotides agree with TRBD2. CDR3 length: 15 amino acids. Germline lookup yields CDR1 SNHLY and CDR2 FYNNEI. The trim removed 6 bases at V and 6 bases at J, leaving 5 bases unmatched. CDR3 region: CASRLRTSGGDTQYF. The CDR3 DNA reads as TGTGCCAGCAGATTAAGGACTAGCGGGGGGGATACGCAGTATTTT.

The chain recombines TRBV7-9 with TRBJ2-7; D remains ambiguous. CDR3 length: 14 residues. The V end lost 5 bases, the J end lost 0 bases, and 11 bases lay between the germline ends. Germline V gene sequence: CDR1 SEHNR, CDR2 FQNEAQ (reference sequence). Written as DNA, the CDR3 is TGTGCCAGCAGCATATCTATAAGCTCCTACGAGCAGTACTTC. Amino acid sequence: CASSISISSYEQYF.

This clonotype has at least ten counts. J is TRBJ2-3 and V is TRBV5-1; D is possibly TRBD1 (6 bases). From germline, CDR1 is SGHRS and CDR2 YFSETQ. V dropped 3 bases and J dropped 3 bases, with 8 bases sitting between them. The CDR3 consists of 13 residues. The CDR3 sequence: CASSSGQTDTQYF. The DNA of the CDR3 is TGCGCCAGCAGCTCAGGACAGACAGATACGCAGTATTTT.

The chain recombines TRBV29-1 with TRBJ1-2; 7 bases match TRBD1. Germline-derived CDR1 and CDR2 are SQVTM and ANQGSEA. The length of the CDR3 is 12 residues. J gave up 5 bases and V 7 bases, and 7 bases lay outside the gene matches. CDR3 loop: CSAPGGMYGYTF. CDR3 nucleotide sequence: TGCAGCGCCCCAGGGGGGATGTATGGCTACACCTTC.

This chain links TRBV9 with TRBJ1-1; weak D call: TRBD1 (6 bases). The CDR3 is 15 residues long. Trimming left V 1 base short and J 4 bases short, with 14 bases between. The V gene's germline CDR1 is SGDLS and CDR2 YYNGEE. This CDR3 is CASSVRPGAGTEAFF. CDR3 bases: TGTGCCAGCAGCGTAAGACCGGGGGCAGGCACTGAAGCTTTCTTT.

Concerning this clonotype itself: This may be a read error, as it is one base from a much larger clone. Lacking the conserved final phenylalanine or tryptophan, this CDR3 likely reflects a read error. The chain employs TRBV11-2 and TRBJ2-1; D not certain. This CDR3 region has 12 residues. V dropped 3 bases and J dropped 5 bases, with 5 bases sitting between them. The germline V gene encodes CDR1 SGHAT and CDR2 FQNNGV. CDR3 protein: CASSFADNEQFY. CDR3 in DNA: TGTGCCAGCAGCTTTGCCGACAATGAGCAGTTCTAC.

This clonotype has only a few counts. V and J are TRBV27 and TRBJ2-1; TRBD1 agrees at 7 bases. The CDR3 runs to 18 residues. Germline V gene data show CDR1 as MNHEY and CDR2 as SMNVEV (reference sequence). Germline trimming cut 5 bases from V and 0 bases from J; bases unmatched to any gene: 13. CDR3 DNA sequence: TGTGCCAGCAGTCTACTCAAAACAGGGGCACTCTCCTACAATGAGCAGTTCTTC. Amino acid sequence: CASSLLKTGALSYNEQFF.

This clonotype was found many times. The rearrangement joins TRBV7-9 to TRBJ1-1, with D unresolved. The CDR3 spans 16 residues. The germline V gene encodes CDR1 SEHNR and CDR2 FQNEAQ (reference sequence). V gave up 5 bases and J gave up 3 bases, with 19 bases separating them. In DNA form, the CDR3 reads TGTGCCAGCAGCAAGCCAACCTCCCTTATGGACACTGAAGCTTTCTTT. Its translation: CASSKPTSLMDTEAFF. Full variable domain (remainder filled in from reference TRBV7-9 and TRBJ1-1): DTGVSQNPRHKITKRGQNVTFRCDPISEHNRLYWYRQTLGQGPEFLTYFQNEAQLEKSRLLSDRFSAERPKGSFSTLEIQRTEQGDSAMYLCASSKPTSLMDTEAFFGQGTRLTVV.

A few counts support this clonotype. The rearrangement uses TRBV29-1 and TRBJ1-2; the D is unclear. There are 13 residues in the CDR3. Germline assignment: CDR1 SQVTM and CDR2 ANQGSEA. With 0 bases removed from V and 3 bases from J, the gap between germline ends came to 8 bases. This CDR3 reads CSVEDQADYGYTF. The CDR3, as DNA: TGCAGCGTTGAAGACCAGGCCGACTATGGCTACACCTTC.

The chain combines TRBV7-2 with TRBJ1-3; D is uncertain. The CDR3 is 13 amino acids. Trimming removed 2 bases at V and 5 bases at J, with 7 bases between. CDR1 is SGHTA and CDR2 is FQGNSA in the germline V gene. The chain's CDR3 is CASSLWERNTIYF. CDR3 in DNA: TGTGCCAGCAGCTTATGGGAACGAAACACCATATATTTT. The full variable domain, completed using reference TRBV7-2 and TRBJ1-3, is GAGVSQSPSNKVTEKGKDVELRCDPISGHTALYWYRQSLGQGLEFLIYFQGNSAPDKSGLPSDRFSAERTGGSVSTLTIQRTQQEDSAVYLCASSLWERNTIYFGEGSWLTVV.

This clonotype turned up a few times. V usage is TRBV29-1 and J usage is TRBJ1-1; no clear D. The CDR3 is 13 residues long. Germline CDR1 and CDR2: SQVTM and ANQGSEA. V gave up 4 bases and J gave up 3 bases, with 12 bases separating them. The DNA for the CDR3 is TGCAGCGTTGTGCCCCCGGTGGACACTGAAGCTTTCTTT. Protein sequence: CSVVPPVDTEAFF.

The sample holds many counts of this clonotype. The V gene is TRBV6-5, the J gene TRBJ2-7; TRBD1 matches at 11 bases. This CDR3 is 14 amino acids long. V gave up 2 bases and J gave up 3 bases; unmatched junction bases: 0. Germline CDR1 is MNHEY and CDR2 is SVGAGI. DNA of the CDR3: TGTGCCAGCAGTTACGGGACAGGGGGCTACGAGCAGTACTTC. Protein product: CASSYGTGGYEQYF.

This sequence joins TRBV7-2 and TRBJ1-6; D unresolved. V was pared by 4 bases and J by 6 bases, with 4 bases between. CDR1 and CDR2 (germline): SGHTA, FQGNSA. The CDR3 contains 12 residues. CDR3 region: CASSWPNSPLHF. DNA for the CDR3: TGTGCCAGCAGCTGGCCTAATTCACCCCTCCACTTT. Full variable domain (rest looked up from reference TRBV7-2 and TRBJ1-6): GAGVSQSPSNKVTEKGKDVELRCDPISGHTALYWYRQSLGQGLEFLIYFQGNSAPDKSGLPSDRFSAERTGGSVSTLTIQRTQQEDSAVYLCASSWPNSPLHFGNGTRLTVT.

About this clonotype itself: A much larger clone sits a single nucleotide away, making a read error possible. The genes are TRBV2 and TRBJ1-2, with 9 bases lining up with TRBD1. The V gene end was trimmed by 8 bases and the J gene end by 4 bases; junction bases not matched to a gene: 11. The CDR3 has 15 residues. Germline assignment: CDR1 SNHLY and CDR2 FYNNEI. CDR3 region: CASFGPRTGAYGYTF. For the CDR3, the DNA is TGTGCCAGCTTCGGACCCCGGACAGGGGCCTATGGCTACACCTTC.

This clonotype has a handful of counts. This chain connects TRBV7-8 to TRBJ2-1; weak D call: TRBD1 (5 bases). The germline V gene has CDR1 SGHVS and CDR2 FQNEAQ. Between the trimmed V and J ends, which lost 2 bases and 5 bases, there was a span of 7 bases. This CDR3 has 13 amino acids. As DNA, the CDR3 is TGTGCCAGCAGCTTATCAGGGAACAATGAGCAGTTCTTC. It encodes CASSLSGNNEQFF. Full variable domain (outside the CDR3, taken from reference TRBV7-8 and TRBJ2-1): GAGVSQSPRYKVAKRGQDVALRCDPISGHVSLFWYQQALGQGPEFLTYFQNEAQLDKSGLPSDRFFAERPEGSVSTLKIQRTQQEDSAVYLCASSLSGNNEQFFGPGTRLTVL.

Many counts were recorded for this clonotype. The CDR3 here is CASSDTGRGREAFF. For the CDR3, the DNA is TGTGCCAGCAGCGACACAGGGAGGGGAAGAGAAGCTTTCTTT. The chain couples TRBV7-8 to TRBJ1-1; tentatively, D is TRBD1 (6 bases). There are 14 residues in the CDR3. Deletions cut 5 bases from V and 8 bases from J, with 18 bases between. In germline, CDR1 is SGHVS, CDR2 FQNEAQ.

This clonotype came up many times. This rearrangement joins TRBV5-4 to TRBJ2-5, with 14 positions matching TRBD2. CDR3 length: 17 residues. V lost 4 bases and J lost 7; bases outside the gene matches: 12. CDR1 is SGHNT and CDR2 is YYREEE in the germline V gene (reference sequence). CDR3 loop: CASSGGPSGLAGGTQYF. The CDR3 nucleotides are TGTGCCAGCAGCGGGGGACCTTCCGGACTAGCGGGAGGGACCCAGTACTTC. The full variable domain, completed using reference TRBV5-4 and TRBJ2-5, is ETGVTQSPTHLIKTRGQQVTLRCSSQSGHNTVSWYQQALGQGPQFIFQYYREEENGRGNFPPRFSGLQFPNYSSELNVNALELDDSALYLCASSGGPSGLAGGTQYFGPGTRLLVL.

This clonotype was seen only a few times. This chain joins TRBV20-1 and TRBJ1-4; no definite D call. The CDR3 has 13 residues. Looked up from germline, CDR1 is DFQATT and CDR2 is SNEGSKA (reference sequence). V lost 1 base to trimming and J lost 7 bases, with 10 bases between them. Here the CDR3 DNA reads TGCAGTGCTAGAGTGGTGGACGGTGAAAAACTGTTTTTT. Translated: CSARVVDGEKLFF.

This clonotype was counted at least ten times. V and J are TRBV2 and TRBJ1-1, with 11 nucleotides matching TRBD1. Germline CDR1 is SNHLY and CDR2 is FYNNEI. The CDR3 covers 16 residues. J lost 0 bases, V lost 5 bases, and 5 bases had no gene match. CDR3 coding DNA: TGTGCCAGCAGTTTGGGACAGGGGGGATTGAACACTGAAGCTTTCTTT. Its translation is CASSLGQGGLNTEAFF.